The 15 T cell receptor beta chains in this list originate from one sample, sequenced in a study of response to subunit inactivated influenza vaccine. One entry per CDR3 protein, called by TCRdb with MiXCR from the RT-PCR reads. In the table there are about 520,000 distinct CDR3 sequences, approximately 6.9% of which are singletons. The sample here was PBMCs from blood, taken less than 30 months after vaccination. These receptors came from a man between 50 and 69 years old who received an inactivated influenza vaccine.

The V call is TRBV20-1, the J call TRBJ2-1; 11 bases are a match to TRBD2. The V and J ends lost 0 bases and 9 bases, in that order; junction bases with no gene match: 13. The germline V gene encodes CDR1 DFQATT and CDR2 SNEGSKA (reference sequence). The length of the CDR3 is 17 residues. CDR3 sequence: CSARDRFLAGGLSEQFF. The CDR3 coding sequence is TGCAGTGCTAGAGACCGGTTTTTAGCGGGGGGGCTTAGTGAGCAGTTCTTC.

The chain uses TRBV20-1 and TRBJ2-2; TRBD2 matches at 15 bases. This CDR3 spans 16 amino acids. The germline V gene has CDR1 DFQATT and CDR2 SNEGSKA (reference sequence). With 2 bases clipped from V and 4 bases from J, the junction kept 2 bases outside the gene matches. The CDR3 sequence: CSARPGLAGGTGELFF. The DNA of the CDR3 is TGCAGTGCTAGACCGGGACTAGCGGGAGGCACCGGGGAGCTGTTTTTT.

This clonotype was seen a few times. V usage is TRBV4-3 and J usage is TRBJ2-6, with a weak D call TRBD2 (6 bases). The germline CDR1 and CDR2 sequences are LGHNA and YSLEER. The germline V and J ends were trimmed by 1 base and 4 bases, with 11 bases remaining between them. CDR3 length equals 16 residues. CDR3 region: CASSQGSGLGANVLTF. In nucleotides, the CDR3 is TGCGCCAGCAGCCAAGGTTCGGGACTCGGGGCCAACGTCCTGACTTTC.

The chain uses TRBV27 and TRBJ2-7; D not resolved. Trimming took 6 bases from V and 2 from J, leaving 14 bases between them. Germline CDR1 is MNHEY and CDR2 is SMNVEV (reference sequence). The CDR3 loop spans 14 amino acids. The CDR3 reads CASRSEFPTYEQYF. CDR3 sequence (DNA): TGTGCCAGCAGATCAGAGTTCCCTACCTACGAGCAGTACTTC.

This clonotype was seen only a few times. CDR3: CASSLETVRQYF. In DNA form, the CDR3 reads TGTGCCAGCAGCTTAGAGACCGTGCGGCAGTACTTC. J is TRBJ2-7 and V is TRBV7-8; D not certain. Germline V CDR1 and CDR2: SGHVS, FQNEAQ. The CDR3 runs 12 residues. V was cut by 1 base and J by 9 bases, with 10 bases left in between. The complete variable domain, with remaining parts taken from reference TRBV7-8 and TRBJ2-7, reads GAGVSQSPRYKVAKRGQDVALRCDPISGHVSLFWYQQALGQGPEFLTYFQNEAQLDKSGLPSDRFFAERPEGSVSTLKIQRTQQEDSAVYLCASSLETVRQYFGPGTRLTVT.

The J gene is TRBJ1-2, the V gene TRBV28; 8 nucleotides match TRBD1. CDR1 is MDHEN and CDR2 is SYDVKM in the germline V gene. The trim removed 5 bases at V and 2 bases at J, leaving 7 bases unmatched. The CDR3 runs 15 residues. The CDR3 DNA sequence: TGTGCCAGCAGTATCTCCGGGACAGGCAACTATGGCTACACCTTC. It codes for CASSISGTGNYGYTF.

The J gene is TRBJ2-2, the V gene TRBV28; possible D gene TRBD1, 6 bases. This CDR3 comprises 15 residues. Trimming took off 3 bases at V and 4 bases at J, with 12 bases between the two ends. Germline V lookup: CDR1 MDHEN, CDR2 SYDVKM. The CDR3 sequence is CASSFAGARTGELFF. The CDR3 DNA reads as TGTGCCAGCAGTTTTGCAGGGGCCCGCACCGGGGAGCTGTTTTTT.

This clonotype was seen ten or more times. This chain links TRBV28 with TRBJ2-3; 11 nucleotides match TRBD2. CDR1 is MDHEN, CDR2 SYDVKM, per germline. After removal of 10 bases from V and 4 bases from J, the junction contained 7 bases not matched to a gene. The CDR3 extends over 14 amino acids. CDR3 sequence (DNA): TGTGCCATTTGTCTAGCGGGAGGATCAGATACGCAGTATTTT. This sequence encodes CAICLAGGSDTQYF.

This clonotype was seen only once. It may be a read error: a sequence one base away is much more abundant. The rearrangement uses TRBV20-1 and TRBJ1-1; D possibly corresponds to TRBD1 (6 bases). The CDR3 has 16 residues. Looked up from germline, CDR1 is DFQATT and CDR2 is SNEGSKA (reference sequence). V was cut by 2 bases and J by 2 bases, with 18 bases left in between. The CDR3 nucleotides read TGCAGTGCTAGAAATCCCGGGACACGCGGAAACACTGAAGCTTTCTTT. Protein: CSARNPGTRGNTEAFF.

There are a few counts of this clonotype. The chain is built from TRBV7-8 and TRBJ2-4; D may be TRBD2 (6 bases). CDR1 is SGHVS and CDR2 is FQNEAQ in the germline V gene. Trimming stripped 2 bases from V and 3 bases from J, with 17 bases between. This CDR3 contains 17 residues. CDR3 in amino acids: CASSLRRWGDFKNIQYF. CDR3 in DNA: TGTGCCAGCAGCTTAAGGCGTTGGGGGGATTTCAAAAACATTCAGTACTTC.

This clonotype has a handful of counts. The CDR3 DNA follows: TGTGCCAGCAGCTTAGCCGGGACAGACTATGGCTACACCTTC. Translated, it gives CASSLAGTDYGYTF. The chain carries TRBV7-9 and TRBJ1-2; TRBD1 agrees at 7 bases. J gave up 3 bases and V 0 bases, and 1 base lay outside the gene matches. CDR3 size: 14 residues. Germline V gene lookup returns CDR1 SEHNR and CDR2 FQNEAQ (reference sequence).

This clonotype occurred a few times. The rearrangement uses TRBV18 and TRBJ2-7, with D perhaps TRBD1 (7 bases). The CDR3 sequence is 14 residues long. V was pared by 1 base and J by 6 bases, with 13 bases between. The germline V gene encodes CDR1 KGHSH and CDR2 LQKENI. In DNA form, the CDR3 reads TGTGCCAGCTCACCACAAGGAGGGGGCATCGAGCAGTACTTC. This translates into CASSPQGGGIEQYF.

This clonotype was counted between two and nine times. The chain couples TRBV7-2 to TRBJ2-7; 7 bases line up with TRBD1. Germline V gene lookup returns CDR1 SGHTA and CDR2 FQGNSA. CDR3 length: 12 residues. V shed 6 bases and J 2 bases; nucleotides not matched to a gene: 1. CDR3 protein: CASRTGTYEQYF. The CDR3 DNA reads TGTGCCAGCAGGACAGGGACCTACGAGCAGTACTTC.

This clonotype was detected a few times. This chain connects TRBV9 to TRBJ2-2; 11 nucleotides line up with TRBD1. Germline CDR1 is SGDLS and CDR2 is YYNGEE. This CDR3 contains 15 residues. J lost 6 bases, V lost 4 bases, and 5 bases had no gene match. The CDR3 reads CASSWGTGGPGELFF. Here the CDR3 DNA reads TGTGCCAGCAGCTGGGGGACAGGGGGGCCCGGGGAGCTGTTTTTT.

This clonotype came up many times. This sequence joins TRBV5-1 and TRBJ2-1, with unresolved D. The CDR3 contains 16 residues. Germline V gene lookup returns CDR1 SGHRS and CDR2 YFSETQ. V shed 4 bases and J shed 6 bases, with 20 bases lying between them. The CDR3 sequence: CASSPPGPYDGNEQFF. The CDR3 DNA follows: TGCGCCAGCAGCCCACCGGGTCCTTACGACGGCAATGAGCAGTTCTTC.